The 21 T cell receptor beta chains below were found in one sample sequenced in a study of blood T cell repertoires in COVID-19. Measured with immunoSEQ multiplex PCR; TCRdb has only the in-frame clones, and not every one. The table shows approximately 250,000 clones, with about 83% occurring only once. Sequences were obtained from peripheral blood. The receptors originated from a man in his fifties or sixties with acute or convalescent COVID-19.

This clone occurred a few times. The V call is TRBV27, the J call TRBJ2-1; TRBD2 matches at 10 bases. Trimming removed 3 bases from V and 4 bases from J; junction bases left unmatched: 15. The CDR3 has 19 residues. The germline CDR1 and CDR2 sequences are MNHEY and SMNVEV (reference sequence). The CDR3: CASSLTSDLAGDLYNEQFF. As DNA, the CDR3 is TGTGCCAGCAGTTTGACCTCGGACCTAGCGGGAGATCTTTACAATGAGCAGTTCTTC.

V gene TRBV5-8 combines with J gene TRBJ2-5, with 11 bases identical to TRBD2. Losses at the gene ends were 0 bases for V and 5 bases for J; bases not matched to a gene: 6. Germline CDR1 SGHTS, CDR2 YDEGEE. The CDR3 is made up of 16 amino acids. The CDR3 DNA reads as TGTGCCAGCAGCTTGGAAGGGACTAGCGGTGCTGAGACCCAGTACTTC. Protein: CASSLEGTSGAETQYF.

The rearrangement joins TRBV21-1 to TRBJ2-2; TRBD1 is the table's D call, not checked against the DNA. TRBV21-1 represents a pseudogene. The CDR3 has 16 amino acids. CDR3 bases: TGTGCCAGCAGCAATAACCCAGACAGCAACACCGGGGAGCTGTTTTTT. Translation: CASSNNPDSNTGELFF.

The CDR3, as DNA: TGTGCCATCAGTTTACAGAAGAACACTGAAGCTTTCTTT. Its translation: CAISLQKNTEAFF. The chain couples TRBV10-3 to TRBJ1-1; D not resolved. Germline CDR1 is ENHRY and CDR2 is SYGVKD. Trimming took off 5 bases at V and 1 base at J, with 8 bases between the two ends. This CDR3 spans 13 amino acids.

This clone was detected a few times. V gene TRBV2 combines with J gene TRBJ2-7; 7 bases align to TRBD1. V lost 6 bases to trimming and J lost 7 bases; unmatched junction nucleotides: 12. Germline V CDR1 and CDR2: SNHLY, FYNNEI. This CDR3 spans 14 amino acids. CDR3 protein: CASSLRRQGIEQYF. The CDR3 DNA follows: TGTGCCAGCAGCCTCAGAAGACAGGGTATAGAGCAGTACTTC.

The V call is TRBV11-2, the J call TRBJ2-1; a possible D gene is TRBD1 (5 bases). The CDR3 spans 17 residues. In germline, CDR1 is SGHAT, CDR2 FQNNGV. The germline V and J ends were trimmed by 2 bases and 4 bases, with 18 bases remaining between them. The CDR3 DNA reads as TGTGCCAGCAGCTTACGGTTCTCGGACAATTTTTACAATGAGCAGTTCTTC. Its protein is CASSLRFSDNFYNEQFF.

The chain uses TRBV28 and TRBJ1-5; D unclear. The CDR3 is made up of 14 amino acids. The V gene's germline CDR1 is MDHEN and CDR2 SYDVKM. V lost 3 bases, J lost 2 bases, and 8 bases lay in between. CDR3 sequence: CASSFIGGNQPQHF. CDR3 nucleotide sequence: TGTGCCAGCAGTTTTATCGGGGGCAATCAGCCCCAGCATTTT.

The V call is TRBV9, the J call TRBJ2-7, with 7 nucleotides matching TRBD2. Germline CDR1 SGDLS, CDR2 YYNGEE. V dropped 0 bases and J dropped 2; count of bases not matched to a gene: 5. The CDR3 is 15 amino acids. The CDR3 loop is CASSVEAGWAYEQYF. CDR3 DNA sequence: TGTGCCAGCAGCGTAGAAGCGGGGTGGGCCTACGAGCAGTACTTC.

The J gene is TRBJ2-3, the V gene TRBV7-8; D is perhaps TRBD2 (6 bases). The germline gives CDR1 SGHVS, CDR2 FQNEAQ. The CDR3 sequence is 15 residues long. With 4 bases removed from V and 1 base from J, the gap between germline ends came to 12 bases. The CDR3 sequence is CASSSRREGTDTQYF. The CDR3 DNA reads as TGTGCCAGCAGCTCTAGGAGGGAAGGCACAGATACGCAGTATTTT.

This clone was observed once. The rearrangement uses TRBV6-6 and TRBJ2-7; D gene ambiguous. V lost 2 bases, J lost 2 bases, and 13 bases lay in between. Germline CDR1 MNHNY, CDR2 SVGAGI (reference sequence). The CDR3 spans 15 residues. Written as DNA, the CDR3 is TGTGCCAGCAGTTACCAGATCAGGCCTGCCTACGAGCAGTACTTC. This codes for CASSYQIRPAYEQYF.

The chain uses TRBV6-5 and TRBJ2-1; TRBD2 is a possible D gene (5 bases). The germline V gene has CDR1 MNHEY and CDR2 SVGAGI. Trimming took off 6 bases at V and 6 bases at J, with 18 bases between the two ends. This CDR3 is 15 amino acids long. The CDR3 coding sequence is TGTGCCAGCAGGAACCGTGGGCGGGTTTTCAATGAGCAGTTCTTC. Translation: CASRNRGRVFNEQFF.

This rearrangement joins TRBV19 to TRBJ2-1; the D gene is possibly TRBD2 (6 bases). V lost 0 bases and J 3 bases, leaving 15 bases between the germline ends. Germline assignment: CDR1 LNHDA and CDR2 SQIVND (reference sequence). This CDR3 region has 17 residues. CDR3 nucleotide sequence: TGTGCCAGTAGTATAGACCCCACTAGCCTGTACTACAATGAGCAGTTCTTC. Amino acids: CASSIDPTSLYYNEQFF.

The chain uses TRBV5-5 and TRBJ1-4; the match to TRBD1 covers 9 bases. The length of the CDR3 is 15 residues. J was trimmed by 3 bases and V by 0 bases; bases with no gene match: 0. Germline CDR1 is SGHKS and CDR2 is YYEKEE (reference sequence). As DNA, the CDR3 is TGTGCCAGCAGCTTGGGGACAGGGGCTAATGAAAAACTGTTTTTT. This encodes CASSLGTGANEKLFF. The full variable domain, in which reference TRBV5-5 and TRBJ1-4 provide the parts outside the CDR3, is DAGVTQSPTHLIKTRGQQVTLRCSPISGHKSVSWYQQVLGQGPQFIFQYYEKEERGRGNFPDRFSARQFPNYSSELNVNALLLGDSALYLCASSLGTGANEKLFFGSGTQLSVL.

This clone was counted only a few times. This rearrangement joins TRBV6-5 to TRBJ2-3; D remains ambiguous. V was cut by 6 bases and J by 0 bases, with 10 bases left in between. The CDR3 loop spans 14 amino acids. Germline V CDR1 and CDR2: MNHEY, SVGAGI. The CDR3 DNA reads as TGTGCCAGCAGCCCCAGACTGAGCACAGATACGCAGTATTTT. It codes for CASSPRLSTDTQYF.

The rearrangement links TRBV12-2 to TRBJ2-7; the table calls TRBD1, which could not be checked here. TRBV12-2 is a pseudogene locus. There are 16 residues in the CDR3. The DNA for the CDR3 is TGTGCAAGTCGCTGCCCCCAGGGACAGGGGGCAGACGAGCAGTACTTC. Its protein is CASRCPQGQGADEQYF.

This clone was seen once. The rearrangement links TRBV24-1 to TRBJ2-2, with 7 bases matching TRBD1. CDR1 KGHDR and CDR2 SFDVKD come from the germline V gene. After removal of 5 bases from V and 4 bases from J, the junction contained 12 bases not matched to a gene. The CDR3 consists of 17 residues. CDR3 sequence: CATSAKRQGPTTGELFF. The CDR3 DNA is TGTGCCACCAGTGCCAAACGACAGGGTCCGACCACCGGGGAGCTGTTTTTT.

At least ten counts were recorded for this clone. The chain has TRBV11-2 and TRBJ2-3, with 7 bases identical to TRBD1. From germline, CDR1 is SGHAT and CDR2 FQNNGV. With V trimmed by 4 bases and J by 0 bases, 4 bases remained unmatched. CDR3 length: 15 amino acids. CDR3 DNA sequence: TGTGCCAGCAGCTCCGTGGACAGGAGCACAGATACGCAGTATTTT. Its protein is CASSSVDRSTDTQYF.

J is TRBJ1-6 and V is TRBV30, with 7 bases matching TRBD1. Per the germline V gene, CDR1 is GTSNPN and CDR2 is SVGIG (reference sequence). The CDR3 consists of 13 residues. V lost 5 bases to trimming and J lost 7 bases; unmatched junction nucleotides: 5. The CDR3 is CAWETGYNSPLHF. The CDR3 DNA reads TGTGCCTGGGAGACAGGGTACAATTCACCCCTCCACTTT.

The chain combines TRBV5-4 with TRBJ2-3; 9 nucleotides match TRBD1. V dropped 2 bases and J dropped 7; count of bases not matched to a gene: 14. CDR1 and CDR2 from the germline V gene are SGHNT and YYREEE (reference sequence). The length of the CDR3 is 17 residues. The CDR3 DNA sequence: TGTGCCAGCAGCTTCGACCTTGGAACAGGGGGCGCGTATACGCAGTATTTT. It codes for CASSFDLGTGGAYTQYF.

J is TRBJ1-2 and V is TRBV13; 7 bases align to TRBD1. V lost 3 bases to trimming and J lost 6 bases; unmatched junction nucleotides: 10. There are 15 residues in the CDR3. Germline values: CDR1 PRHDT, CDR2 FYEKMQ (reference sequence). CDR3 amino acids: CASSLPGFDRDGYTF. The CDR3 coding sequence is TGTGCCAGCAGCTTGCCAGGCTTCGACAGGGATGGCTACACCTTC.

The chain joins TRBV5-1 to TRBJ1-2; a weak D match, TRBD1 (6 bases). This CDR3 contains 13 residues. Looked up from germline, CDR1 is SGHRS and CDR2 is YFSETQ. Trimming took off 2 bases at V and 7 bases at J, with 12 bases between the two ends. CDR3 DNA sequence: TGCGCCAGCAGCTTTAACAGGGCGGCTGGCTACACCTTC. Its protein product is CASSFNRAAGYTF.